This TCR beta chain was captured by sequencing in a study of T cells in tumors and immune-related adverse events. The protocol was immunoSEQ multiplex PCR, while the TCRdb copy is restricted to in-frame clones and leaves out a portion. The sample comprises about 11,000 clones, around 90% of which are singletons, and more than 1.4% rests with the top ten. The J segment lost 5 bases and the V segment lost 5 bases, leaving 7 bases of the junction unmatched. Per germline, CDR1 SGHNT and CDR2 YENEEA. This CDR3 has 15 amino acids. Sequences were derived from lymph node tissue, sampled from a patient treated with anti-PD-1 therapy. The receptor comes from a female donor with metastatic renal cell carcinoma. This chain joins TRBV11-3 and TRBJ1-4; TRBD1 aligns across 8 bases. CDR3 nucleotides: TGTGCCAGCAGCCTAAAGACAGGGGCGAATGAAAAACTGTTTTTT. Translated: CASSLKTGANEKLFF.